This is a list of T cell receptor beta chains from one sample in a study of blood T cell repertoires in COVID-19. Sequencing was performed with immunoSEQ multiplex PCR; in TCRdb, only in-frame clones are kept and a portion is missing. The sample lists a few hundred thousand clones, roughly 90% occurring once. The sample taken for sequencing was peripheral blood. Receptors were obtained from a woman between 65 and 79 years old with COVID-19, enrolled during active disease. The CDR3 runs from the conserved cysteine through the conserved F or W. A D gene is named only where the DNA matches it firmly. Size is stated for part of the rows, as once, few or many counts, or as a class when the clone is expanded.

abundance | d_gene | j_gene | len | v_gene | CDR3aa | CDR3nt
- | - | TRBJ1-5 | 13 | TRBV20-1 | CSASIGTSEPQHF | TGCAGTGCTAGTATCGGGACATCTGAGCCCCAGCATTTT
- | TRBD1 | TRBJ1-1 | 14 | TRBV19 | CASSIRGQVTEAFF | TGTGCCAGTAGTATAAGGGGGCAGGTCACTGAAGCTTTCTTT
- | - | TRBJ2-1 | 12 | TRBV29-1 | CSVAGTYNEQFF | TGCAGCGTTGCAGGAACCTACAATGAGCAGTTCTTC
- | - | TRBJ2-4 | 13 | TRBV19 | CASSMSLQNIQYF | TGTGCCAGTAGTATGAGTTTGCAAAACATTCAGTACTTC
- | - | TRBJ1-2 | 13 | TRBV7-9 | CASSLAPASGYTF | TGTGCCAGCAGCTTAGCCCCCGCGAGTGGCTACACCTTC
- | TRBD1 | TRBJ2-5 | 15 | TRBV5-1 | CASSPWGGQGETQYF | TGCGCCAGCAGCCCCTGGGGTGGACAGGGAGAGACCCAGTACTTC
- | - | TRBJ1-1 | 12 | TRBV19 | CASKQDVTEAFF | TGTGCCAGTAAGCAGGATGTCACTGAAGCTTTCTTT
- | - | TRBJ1-1 | 10 | TRBV12-5 | CASSTTRAFF | TGTGCTAGTTCCACGACTCGGGCTTTCTTT
many | TRBD2 | TRBJ2-3 | 16 | TRBV9 | CASSSGLATSTDTQYF | TGTGCCAGCAGCAGTGGACTAGCGACTAGCACAGATACGCAGTATTTT
- | - | TRBJ1-1 | 16 | TRBV7-2 | CASSLAGGVPRTEAFF | TGTGCCAGCAGCTTAGCAGGGGGGGTTCCGAGGACTGAAGCTTTCTTT
- | TRBD1 | TRBJ1-1 | 15 | TRBV4-3 | CASSLGQGANTEAFF | TGCGCCAGCAGCCTTGGACAGGGGGCGAACACTGAAGCTTTCTTT
- | - | TRBJ1-2 | 14 | TRBV9 | CASSDSTGNYGYTF | TGTGCCAGCAGCGACTCGACGGGAAACTATGGCTACACCTTC
- | - | TRBJ2-7 | 19 | TRBV6-6 | CASSLAIALDPRLPYEQYF | TGTGCCAGCAGCTTAGCCATTGCCCTCGACCCCCGCCTACCCTACGAGCAGTACTTC